The present TCR beta chain was sequenced within a study of shared clonotypes between healthy human individuals. A word on this clone: One end of the junction varies from germline; a read error may be responsible.

Assay used: immunoSEQ multiplex PCR; TCRdb lists only in-frame clones, some missing. The data show around 2,000,000 clones, about 95% seen once. Only CD45RO-negative cells positively selected for CCR7 counted as naive CD8 cells, so terminally differentiated effector memory CD45RA+ cells were excluded. Sequencing was done on a sample of naive CD8+ T cells sorted from blood. This TCR was recovered from a man aged 18-30 years in good health.

DNA for the CDR3: TGTGCCACCAGCGTCTCCTATGACTACACCTTC. This gives the protein CATSVSYDYTF. The chain combines TRBV15 with TRBJ1-2, with D hard to call. This CDR3 has 11 residues. CDR1 is LNHNV and CDR2 is YYDKDF in the germline V gene (reference sequence).